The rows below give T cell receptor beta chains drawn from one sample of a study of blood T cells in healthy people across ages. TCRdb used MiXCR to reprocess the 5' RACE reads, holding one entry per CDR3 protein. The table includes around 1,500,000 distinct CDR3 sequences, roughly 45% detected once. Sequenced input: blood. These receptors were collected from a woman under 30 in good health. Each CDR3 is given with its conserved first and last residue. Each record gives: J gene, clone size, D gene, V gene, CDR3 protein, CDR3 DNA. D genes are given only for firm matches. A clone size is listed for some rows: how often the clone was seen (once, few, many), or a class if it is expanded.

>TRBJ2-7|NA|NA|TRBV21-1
CASSKVTSSYEQYF
TGTGCCAGCAGCAAAGTTACTAGCTCCTACGAGCAGTACTTC
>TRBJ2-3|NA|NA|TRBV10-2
CASRRAARSTDTQYF
TGCGCCAGCAGGAGAGCTGCTAGGAGCACAGATACGCAGTATTTT
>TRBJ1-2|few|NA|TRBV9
CASSVEIEGVNYGYTF
TGTGCCAGCAGCGTAGAGATCGAAGGGGTCAACTATGGCTACACCTTC
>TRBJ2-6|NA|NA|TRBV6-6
CASSYPGDPGVNVLTF
TGTGCCAGCAGTTACCCCGGGGATCCTGGGGTCAACGTCCTGACTTTC
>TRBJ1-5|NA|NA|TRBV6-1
CASSEPGYYSNQPQHF
TGTGCCAGCAGTGAGCCGGGCTATTATAGCAATCAGCCCCAGCATTTT
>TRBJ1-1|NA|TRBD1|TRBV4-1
CASSPEGGTGTEAFF
TGCGCCAGCAGCCCCGAAGGGGGGACAGGCACTGAAGCTTTCTTT
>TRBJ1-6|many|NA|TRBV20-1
CSARVGGDSSPLHF
TGCAGTGCTAGAGTCGGAGGGGATAGTTCACCCCTCCACTTT
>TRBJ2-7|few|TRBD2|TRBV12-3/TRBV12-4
CASRLAGVYEQYF
TGTGCCAGCAGACTAGCGGGAGTCTACGAGCAGTACTTC
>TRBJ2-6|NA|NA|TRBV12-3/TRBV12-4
CASSSGSSVLTF
TGTGCCAGCAGCTCAGGGTCATCCGTCCTGACTTTC
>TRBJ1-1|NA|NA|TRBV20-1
CSARLDEAFF
TGCAGTGCTCGCCTGGATGAAGCTTTCTTT
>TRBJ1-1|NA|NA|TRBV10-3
CAIREAGQNTEAFF
TGTGCCATCAGGGAGGCAGGGCAGAACACTGAAGCTTTCTTT
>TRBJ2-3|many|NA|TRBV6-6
CASSWGTDTQYF
TGTGCCAGCAGTTGGGGCACAGATACGCAGTATTTT
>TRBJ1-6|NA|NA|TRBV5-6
CASSLSGAVLDSPLHF
TGTGCCAGCAGCTTGTCGGGGGCCGTCTTGGATTCACCCCTCCACTTT
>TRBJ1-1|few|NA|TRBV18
CASSNQGTEAFF
TGTGCCAGCTCAAACCAGGGCACTGAAGCTTTCTTT
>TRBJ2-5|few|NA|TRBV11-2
CASTPTRAPQETQYF
TGTGCCAGCACCCCGACGAGGGCCCCCCAAGAGACCCAGTACTTC
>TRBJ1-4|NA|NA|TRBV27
CASRPGPVGEKLFF
TGTGCCAGCAGGCCGGGGCCGGTGGGTGAAAAACTGTTTTTT
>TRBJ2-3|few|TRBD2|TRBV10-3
CAISERGAGGSDTQYF
TGTGCCATCAGTGAACGAGGAGCGGGAGGGTCAGATACGCAGTATTTT
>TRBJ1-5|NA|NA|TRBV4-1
CASSQYMTGLNQPQHF
TGCGCCAGCAGCCAATATATGACAGGACTTAATCAGCCCCAGCATTTT
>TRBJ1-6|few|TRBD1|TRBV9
CASSVETGSNSPLHF
TGTGCCAGCAGCGTAGAGACAGGGAGTAATTCACCCCTCCACTTT
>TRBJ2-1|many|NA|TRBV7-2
CASSLAGGNYNEQFF
TGTGCCAGCAGCTTAGCTGGCGGGAACTACAATGAGCAGTTCTTC
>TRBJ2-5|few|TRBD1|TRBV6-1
CASSAQGAETQYF
TGTGCCAGCAGCGCCCAGGGGGCGGAGACCCAGTACTTC
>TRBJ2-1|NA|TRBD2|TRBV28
CASSEIAGASYNEQFF
TGTGCCAGCAGTGAAATAGCGGGAGCGTCCTACAATGAGCAGTTCTTC
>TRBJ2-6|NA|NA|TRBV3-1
CASSAKGRGLSGANVLTF
TGTGCCAGCAGTGCAAAGGGCCGGGGCCTCTCTGGGGCCAACGTCCTGACTTTC
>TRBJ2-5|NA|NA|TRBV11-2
CASSYIRASQETQYF
TGTGCCAGCAGCTACATACGTGCCTCCCAAGAGACCCAGTACTTC
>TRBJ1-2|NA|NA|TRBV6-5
CASSYSIGGGYTF
TGTGCCAGCAGTTACTCGATTGGCGGGGGCTACACCTTC
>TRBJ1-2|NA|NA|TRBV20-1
CSASEGVSHRPPNYGYTF
TGCAGTGCTAGTGAGGGGGTTTCTCACCGACCGCCTAACTATGGCTACACCTTC
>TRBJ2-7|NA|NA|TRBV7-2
CASSAQARSRNEQYF
TGTGCCAGCAGCGCCCAGGCCCGGAGCAGAAACGAGCAGTACTTC
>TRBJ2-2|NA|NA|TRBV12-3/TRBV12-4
CASIWGAGELFF
TGTGCCAGCATCTGGGGTGCCGGGGAGCTGTTTTTT
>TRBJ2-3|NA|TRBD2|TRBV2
CASSEKGGGGLTDTQYF
TGTGCCAGCAGTGAAAAGGGCGGGGGGGGTTTAACAGATACGCAGTATTTT
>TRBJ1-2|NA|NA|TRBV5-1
CASSPDSASGNGYTF
TGCGCCAGCAGCCCGGACAGTGCATCGGGAAATGGCTACACCTTC
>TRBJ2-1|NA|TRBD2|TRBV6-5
CASSWTGTSVFNEQFF
TGTGCCAGCAGTTGGACCGGGACTAGCGTGTTCAATGAGCAGTTCTTC
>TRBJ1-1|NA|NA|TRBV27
CASSSLGRMTEAFF
TGTGCCAGCAGTTCTTTAGGGCGGATGACTGAAGCTTTCTTT